The 26 T cell receptor beta chains listed next were all sequenced from one sample in a study of T cell responses to AZD1222 COVID-19 vaccine. Method: immunoSEQ multiplex PCR; TCRdb's copy keeps in-frame clones and lacks some. Altogether 95,000 to 150,000 clones are present, about 90% being singletons, with the ten largest covering 1.7%. The material was peripheral blood, obtained on day 0 of AZD1222 vaccination. The receptor set was obtained from an adult in good health.

J is TRBJ1-6 and V is TRBV19; D is ambiguous. Between the trimmed V and J ends, which lost 3 bases and 8 bases, there was a span of 14 bases. Germline V gene lookup returns CDR1 LNHDA and CDR2 SQIVND (reference sequence). The CDR3 is 15 residues long. This chain's CDR3 is CASSMTTFTDSPLHF. CDR3 DNA: TGTGCCAGTAGTATGACGACCTTTACTGATTCACCCCTCCACTTT.

The gene calls are TRBV9 and TRBJ1-5; D is unresolved. There are 15 residues in the CDR3. V lost 4 bases to trimming and J lost 2 bases, with 13 bases between them. In germline, CDR1 is SGDLS, CDR2 YYNGEE. CDR3 region: CASSPFGDRNQPQHF. The CDR3 DNA follows: TGTGCCAGCAGCCCCTTTGGGGATCGCAATCAGCCCCAGCATTTT. Supplemented by reference TRBV9 and TRBJ1-5, the full variable domain reads DSGVTQTPKHLITATGQRVTLRCSPRSGDLSVYWYQQSLDQGLQFLIQYYNGEERAKGNILERFSAQQFPDLHSELNLSSLELGDSALYFCASSPFGDRNQPQHFGDGTRLSIL.

The chain has TRBV6-5 and TRBJ2-5; 10 bases align to TRBD2. The CDR3 consists of 16 residues. V lost 0 bases, J lost 6 bases, and 7 bases stayed unmatched. Germline CDR1 MNHEY, CDR2 SVGAGI. The CDR3 loop is CASSYSGTSELKTQYF. For the CDR3, the DNA is TGTGCCAGCAGTTACTCTGGGACTAGCGAACTTAAGACCCAGTACTTC.

The table lists this clone with a few counts. The rearrangement joins TRBV19 to TRBJ1-2, with 10 bases lining up with TRBD1. This CDR3 spans 15 amino acids. Germline CDR1 is LNHDA and CDR2 is SQIVND (reference sequence). With V trimmed by 8 bases and J by 2 bases, 8 bases remained unmatched. CDR3 amino acids: CASGRDRGSNYGYTF. CDR3 nucleotide sequence: TGTGCCAGTGGGCGGGACAGGGGCTCCAACTATGGCTACACCTTC.

The table lists this clone with a few counts. The chain has TRBV6-5 and TRBJ1-1; D might be TRBD1 (5 bases). This CDR3 contains 12 residues. CDR1 MNHEY and CDR2 SVGAGI come from the germline V gene. Trimming took 6 bases from V and 6 from J, leaving 11 bases between them. For the CDR3, the DNA is TGTGCCAGCAGAGCCAGGGCCCCTGAAGCTTTCTTT. It specifies CASRARAPEAFF.

This rearrangement joins TRBV7-9 to TRBJ2-5; the D gene is possibly TRBD2 (5 bases). Germline V gene data show CDR1 as SEHNR and CDR2 as FQNEAQ (reference sequence). The CDR3 is made up of 13 amino acids. The V and J ends lost 3 bases and 5 bases respectively, with 10 bases between them. The CDR3 protein is CASSFREWETQYF. The CDR3 coding sequence is TGTGCCAGCAGCTTTCGGGAATGGGAGACCCAGTACTTC.

The rearrangement uses TRBV9 and TRBJ2-1; 7 positions agree with TRBD1. The CDR3 sequence is 13 residues long. The junction had 0 bases not matched to a gene; V was cut back by 0 bases and J by 6 bases. In germline, CDR1 is SGDLS, CDR2 YYNGEE. DNA of the CDR3: TGTGCCAGCAGCGTAGACAGGGGCAATGAGCAGTTCTTC. Translated, it gives CASSVDRGNEQFF.

In this sample, this clone turned up once. This chain uses TRBV27 with TRBJ2-1; perhaps TRBD2 as D (6 bases). V dropped 3 bases and J dropped 7 bases, with 7 bases sitting between them. CDR3 length: 12 amino acids. The germline CDR1 and CDR2 sequences are MNHEY and SMNVEV (reference sequence). The CDR3 loop is CASSFSGNEQFF. The DNA of the CDR3 is TGTGCCAGCAGTTTTAGCGGAAATGAGCAGTTCTTC.

The V and J genes are TRBV29-1 and TRBJ2-1; 9 bases are a match to TRBD2. The CDR3 runs to 14 residues. Trimming took 2 bases from V and 8 from J; bases not matched to a gene: 7. Germline assignment: CDR1 SQVTM and CDR2 ANQGSEA. The CDR3 region has the DNA TGCAGCGTTGAAAGGATAGCGGGAGCCGATGAGCAGTTCTTC. This codes for CSVERIAGADEQFF.

V gene TRBV7-8 combines with J gene TRBJ2-2; tentatively, D is TRBD2 (6 bases). The V gene lost 0 bases and the J gene lost 1 base, with 6 bases spanning the gap. The CDR3 length is 15 residues. Germline V gene sequence: CDR1 SGHVS, CDR2 FQNEAQ. This CDR3 is CASSLAGGNTGELFF. The CDR3, as DNA: TGTGCCAGCAGCTTAGCGGGGGGGAACACCGGGGAGCTGTTTTTT.

The chain employs TRBV10-1 and TRBJ2-2, with no clear D. This CDR3 contains 15 residues. In germline, CDR1 is WNHNN, CDR2 SYGVQD (reference sequence). Deletions cut 0 bases from V and 6 bases from J, with 11 bases between. The CDR3 is CASSESGRLAGELFF. The CDR3 bases are TGCGCCAGCAGTGAGTCCGGCAGGTTAGCCGGGGAGCTGTTTTTT.

V is TRBV5-1 and J is TRBJ1-3; 7 bases are a match to TRBD1. Germline CDR1 is SGHRS and CDR2 is YFSETQ. The CDR3 has 16 amino acids. J lost 4 bases, V lost 0 bases, and 7 bases had no gene match. The CDR3 region is CASSLVLGGFGNTIYF. In nucleotides, the CDR3 is TGCGCCAGCAGCTTGGTATTAGGGGGCTTCGGAAACACCATATATTTT.

The chain carries TRBV29-1 and TRBJ2-1; D not certain. The CDR3 consists of 11 residues. Trimming stripped 6 bases from V and 0 bases from J, with 3 bases between. The germline CDR1 and CDR2 sequences are SQVTM and ANQGSEA. Here the CDR3 reads CSVPSYNEQFF. The CDR3 DNA follows: TGCAGCGTCCCCTCCTACAATGAGCAGTTCTTC.

This clone was seen a single time. The CDR3 nucleotides are TGTGCCAGCAAGGCGGGGGCGAGCTCCTATAATTCACCCCTCCACTTT. It codes for CASKAGASSYNSPLHF. The rearrangement links TRBV11-3 to TRBJ1-6, with a weak D call TRBD1 (6 bases). The CDR3 contains 16 residues. CDR1 is SGHNT, CDR2 YENEEA, per germline. The V end was cut by 7 bases, the J end by 0 bases, with 13 bases between.

The V and J genes are TRBV5-6 and TRBJ1-1; no clear D gene. Trimming cost V 1 base and J 6 bases, with 4 bases left between them. Germline CDR1 is SGHDT and CDR2 is YYEEEE. The CDR3 runs to 11 residues. The CDR3 DNA sequence: TGTGCCAGCAGCTTGTATGCTGAAGCTTTCTTT. It codes for CASSLYAEAFF.

CDR3 nucleotides: TGCGCCAGCAGGCCCGGCGATTGGGGGGTCAGATACGAGCAGTACTTC. Residues: CASRPGDWGVRYEQYF. This rearrangement joins TRBV5-1 to TRBJ2-7; D is perhaps TRBD2 (6 bases). Trimming took off 5 bases at V and 4 bases at J, with 22 bases between the two ends. The CDR3 loop spans 16 amino acids. CDR1 SGHRS and CDR2 YFSETQ come from the germline V gene.

The chain is built from TRBV7-8 and TRBJ1-5; D possibly corresponds to TRBD1 (5 bases). V shed 1 base and J shed 7 bases, with 14 bases lying between them. The germline CDR1 and CDR2 sequences are SGHVS and FQNEAQ. The CDR3 is 15 amino acids. The CDR3 reads CASSLVGVQAQPQHF. The CDR3 nucleotides are TGTGCCAGCAGCTTAGTGGGGGTACAGGCACAGCCCCAGCATTTT.

The gene calls are TRBV14 and TRBJ2-5; perhaps TRBD1 as D (6 bases). The CDR3 has 14 amino acids. Trimming removed 4 bases from V and 3 bases from J, with 12 bases in between. The germline gives CDR1 SGHDN, CDR2 FVKESK. The CDR3 loop is CASSPYTGKETQYF. The CDR3 region has the DNA TGTGCCAGCAGCCCTTATACAGGGAAAGAGACCCAGTACTTC.

The chain uses TRBV6-1 and TRBJ1-6; 7 bases fit TRBD1. The V gene end was trimmed by 1 base and the J gene end by 4 bases; junction bases not matched to a gene: 4. Germline lookup yields CDR1 MNHNS and CDR2 SASEGT. The CDR3 length is 16 residues. The CDR3 spells CASSEGTGPYNSPLHF. Here the CDR3 DNA reads TGTGCCAGCAGTGAAGGGACAGGTCCATATAATTCACCCCTCCACTTT.

The rearrangement joins TRBV15 to TRBJ1-4, with 9 positions matching TRBD1. This CDR3 is 13 amino acids long. The J segment lost 10 bases and the V segment lost 4 bases, leaving 4 bases of the junction unmatched. Germline CDR1 and CDR2: LNHNV and YYDKDF (reference sequence). The CDR3 DNA reads TGTGCCACCAGCACAGGACAGGGGACAAAACTGTTTTTT. Encoded protein: CATSTGQGTKLFF.

This clone came up once. The chain recombines TRBV5-1 with TRBJ1-2; D may be TRBD1 (6 bases). Germline V gene lookup returns CDR1 SGHRS and CDR2 YFSETQ. V was shortened by 6 bases and J by 6 bases, with 18 bases between the two germline ends. The length of the CDR3 is 14 residues. The CDR3 DNA follows: TGCGCCAGCACCACTGATAGGGGGTATGATGGCTACACCTTC. It specifies CASTTDRGYDGYTF.

This chain links TRBV5-6 with TRBJ1-1; D might be TRBD1 (5 bases). Germline CDR1 and CDR2: SGHDT and YYEEEE. The CDR3 is 15 residues long. V lost 0 bases and J lost 5, with 14 bases in between. The CDR3, as DNA: TGTGCCAGCAGCTTGGTTCAGGGCTATCGAACTGAAGCTTTCTTT. It is translated as CASSLVQGYRTEAFF. The complete variable domain, with remaining parts taken from reference TRBV5-6 and TRBJ1-1, reads DAGVTQSPTHLIKTRGQQVTLRCSPKSGHDTVSWYQQALGQGPQFIFQYYEEEERQRGNFPDRFSGHQFPNYSSELNVNALLLGDSALYLCASSLVQGYRTEAFFGQGTRLTVV.

This chain connects TRBV6-6 to TRBJ1-5, with TRBD1 matching over 12 bases. The CDR3 has 14 amino acids. The V segment lost 7 bases and the J segment 5 bases; nucleotides outside the gene matches: 3. CDR1 is MNHNY and CDR2 is SVGAGI in the germline V gene (reference sequence). The CDR3 loop reads CASTGTGGDQPQHF. The CDR3 DNA is TGTGCCAGCACCGGGACAGGGGGCGATCAGCCCCAGCATTTT.

The J gene is TRBJ1-2, the V gene TRBV19; D unclear. Germline V gene sequence: CDR1 LNHDA, CDR2 SQIVND (reference sequence). This CDR3 contains 13 residues. Trimming removed 6 bases from V and 5 bases from J, with 13 bases in between. CDR3 bases: TGTGCCAGTAGGGGGTCCCTCCCTTATGGCTACACCTTC. It is translated as CASRGSLPYGYTF.

This CDR3 reads CASSQTGYTQFF. CDR3 sequence (DNA): TGTGCCAGCAGCCAAACAGGGTACACGCAGTTCTTC. The chain recombines TRBV3-1 (or the pseudogene TRBV3-2) with TRBJ2-1; tentative D call: TRBD1 (6 bases). The CDR3 extends over 12 amino acids. CDR1 and CDR2 from the germline V gene are LGHDT and YNNKEL (reference sequence). With 2 bases removed from V and 12 bases from J, the gap between germline ends came to 11 bases.

J is TRBJ1-5 and V is TRBV19, with a weak D call TRBD1 (6 bases). Trimming stripped 7 bases from V and 6 bases from J, with 19 bases between. This CDR3 has 15 amino acids. CDR1 LNHDA and CDR2 SQIVND come from the germline V gene (reference sequence). CDR3 in DNA: TGTGCCAGTACCTCAGGGGCAAGGCTTAGTCAGCCCCAGCATTTT. Protein sequence: CASTSGARLSQPQHF.